This entry features one T cell receptor (beta chain) sequence. Library construction for TCR beta used iRepertoire HTBI primers and Arm-PCR of CDR3 regions. One entry per CDR3 protein results from TCRdb running MiXCR on the multiplex PCR reads. Among over 450,000 distinct CDR3 sequences listed, around 12% were seen once. Time point reported: newly diagnosed GD, antithyroid drugs for less than 3 months. TCR sequences were obtained from RNA taken from PBMCs. This sample was taken from a study of regulatory T cells in long-lasting Graves disease. The germline gives CDR1 MDHEN, CDR2 SYDVKM. The CDR3 covers 15 residues. V dropped 5 bases and J dropped 4 bases, with 17 bases sitting between them. The sample also formed part of further work on T cells in Graves' hyperthyroidism and ophthalmopathy.

The sample in question was peripheral blood mononuclear cells (PBMCs), obtained at new diagnosis, from a patient treated with antithyroid drugs. The TCR was taken from a woman in her 30s with Graves disease. The chain joins TRBV28 to TRBJ1-2; possible D gene TRBD1, 6 bases. CDR3 region: CASSLPGVPGYGYTF. For the CDR3, the DNA is TGTGCCAGCAGTCTACCAGGGGTCCCGGGCTATGGCTACACCTTC.